The 10 T cell receptor beta chains in this list originate from one sample, sequenced in a study of blood T cell repertoires in COVID-19. The data were produced by immunoSEQ multiplex PCR, yet TCRdb's version contains in-frame clones alone and is incomplete. Counted here are a few hundred thousand clones, roughly 90% occurring once; the ten biggest clones make up approximately 4%. Sequencing was carried out using peripheral blood. The receptor source for this set is a man aged 55-75 years who had recovered from COVID-19.

The chain is built from TRBV27 and TRBJ1-2, with 7 bases that match TRBD1. V shed 7 bases, J shed 5 bases, and the junction held 7 bases outside the gene matches. The germline V gene has CDR1 MNHEY and CDR2 SMNVEV (reference sequence). The CDR3 has 13 residues. For the CDR3, the DNA is TGTGCCAGCAAACCGGGACAGACATATGGCTACACCTTC. Its protein product is CASKPGQTYGYTF.

This CDR3 reads CASGPGLTNGGYTF. DNA for the CDR3: TGTGCTAGTGGGCCGGGTCTAACTAATGGGGGCTACACCTTC. The chain joins TRBV12-5 to TRBJ1-2; D is ambiguous. The ends were cut back, 6 bases at V and 8 bases at J, with 19 bases in the middle. CDR1 is LGHNT and CDR2 is FRNRAP in the germline V gene. The CDR3 consists of 14 residues.

The genes are TRBV24-1 and TRBJ2-2; D uncertain. CDR3 size: 14 residues. Germline values: CDR1 KGHDR, CDR2 SFDVKD. V was cut by 5 bases and J by 3 bases, with 9 bases left in between. As DNA, the CDR3 is TGTGCCACCAGTGGTTACAGACACACCGGGGAGCTGTTTTTT. Its protein is CATSGYRHTGELFF.

The chain links TRBV2 to TRBJ1-5, with D maybe TRBD1 (6 bases). Trimming took off 4 bases at V and 6 bases at J, with 13 bases between the two ends. The germline V gene has CDR1 SNHLY and CDR2 FYNNEI. The CDR3 has 14 residues. The CDR3 reads CASSVGGVSQPQHF. CDR3 bases: TGTGCCAGCAGTGTAGGGGGGGTGAGTCAGCCCCAGCATTTT.

This chain links TRBV29-1 with TRBJ1-3; D might be TRBD1 (5 bases). Trimming took 6 bases from V and 0 from J, leaving 15 bases between them. The CDR3 consists of 15 residues. Germline CDR1 reads SQVTM; CDR2 reads ANQGSEA. CDR3 DNA sequence: TGCAGCGTCCTCGGGACTGAGAGCTCTGGAAACACCATATATTTT. Protein: CSVLGTESSGNTIYF.

This chain links TRBV7-6 with TRBJ1-5; D gene unclear. V lost 1 base to trimming and J lost 3 bases, with 10 bases between them. The CDR3 has 15 amino acids. CDR1 SGHVS and CDR2 FNYEAQ come from the germline V gene. DNA for the CDR3: TGTGCCAGCAGCTTAGTACGCGGCTACAATCAGCCCCAGCATTTT. Protein product: CASSLVRGYNQPQHF.

A single count supports this clone. The J gene is TRBJ1-6, the V gene TRBV19; 11 nucleotides align to TRBD1. V was pared by 10 bases and J by 9 bases, with 11 bases of the junction left unmatched. Germline-derived CDR1 and CDR2 are LNHDA and SQIVND (reference sequence). The CDR3 consists of 15 residues. The CDR3 nucleotides are TGTGCCACCAAACGCTGGGACAGGGGGTCTTCACCCCTCCACTTT. This gives the protein CATKRWDRGSSPLHF.

This clone has only a few counts. The J gene is TRBJ1-6, the V gene TRBV6-5; D ambiguous. This CDR3 region has 12 residues. In germline, CDR1 is MNHEY, CDR2 SVGAGI. V lost 6 bases to trimming and J lost 7 bases, with 7 bases between them. As DNA, the CDR3 is TGTGCCAGCAGGGGAGTGAATTCACCCCTCCACTTT. This gives the protein CASRGVNSPLHF.

The rearrangement links TRBV28 to TRBJ2-3; tentatively, D is TRBD1 (6 bases). V lost 4 bases and J lost 2, with 13 bases in between. Germline V gene data show CDR1 as MDHEN and CDR2 as SYDVKM. CDR3 length: 15 amino acids. In nucleotides, the CDR3 is TGTGCCAGCAGTTCTCCGAGGGGGTACACAGATACGCAGTATTTT. This gives the protein CASSSPRGYTDTQYF.

This clone occurred once. This sequence joins TRBV2 and TRBJ2-5; 8 bases align to TRBD1. The V and J ends lost 7 bases and 7 bases, in that order; junction bases with no gene match: 5. CDR1 is SNHLY, CDR2 FYNNEI, per germline. The CDR3 is 12 residues long. The CDR3 is CASTGGLGTQYF. For the CDR3, the DNA is TGTGCCAGCACAGGGGGCTTAGGGACCCAGTACTTC.